This TCR beta chain was sequenced during a study of blood T cell repertoires in COVID-19. For the study at large: Acute and convalescent COVID-19 samples came from the United States, Italy and Spain. Nucleic acid was either cDNA or gDNA, and it came from T cells, B-cell-depleted T cells, or PBMCs.

Study processing details: Nucleated cell number was recorded as an estimate derived from reference gene primer amplification. Profiling relied on immunoSEQ multiplex PCR, and the TCRdb table lists in-frame clones only, not all of them. V, J and clone size are taken as reported in that table, and D and trimming were inferred from the DNA itself. The table has about half a million clones, 75% to 90% seen once. The CDR3 has 16 amino acids. CDR1 is KGHSH and CDR2 is LQKENI in the germline V gene. The junction had 5 bases not matched to a gene; V was cut back by 2 bases and J by 2 bases. The sequencing sample was made of PBMCs or T cells enriched from blood (not recorded which). This chain links TRBV18 with TRBJ2-3; 9 bases are shared with TRBD2. This receptor was obtained from a woman aged 55-69 years who had recovered from COVID-19. CDR3 DNA sequence: TGTGCCAGCTCACCATCCAGCGGGGGGACCACAGATACGCAGTATTTT. It yields the protein CASSPSSGGTTDTQYF.